The T cell receptor (beta chain) under discussion was sequenced for a study of shared clonotypes between healthy human individuals. Each subset's genomic DNA was shared equally among a number of immunoSEQ plates. For sorted subsets, about 200 ng DNA per replicate equaled some 27,000 T cell genomes. Here immunoSEQ multiplex PCR was the method, and the copy in TCRdb shows in-frame clones only, minus some. The data show about 2 million clones, about 95% seen once. The study separated CD4+ cells into CD45RA+ naive and CD45RA-negative memory subsets. The sequencing sample was made of naive CD4+ T cells sorted from blood. Subset indicated: CD45RA+ positively selected. The TCR comes from a man younger than 30 in good health.

Here the CDR3 DNA reads TGTGCCAGCAGCCCTCGGACAGTCCAAAACACTGAAGCTTTCTTT. It yields the protein CASSPRTVQNTEAFF. J is TRBJ1-1 and V is TRBV9; D is possibly TRBD1 (6 bases). This CDR3 has 15 amino acids. Deletions cut 4 bases from V and 2 bases from J, with 15 bases between. Germline values: CDR1 SGDLS, CDR2 YYNGEE.